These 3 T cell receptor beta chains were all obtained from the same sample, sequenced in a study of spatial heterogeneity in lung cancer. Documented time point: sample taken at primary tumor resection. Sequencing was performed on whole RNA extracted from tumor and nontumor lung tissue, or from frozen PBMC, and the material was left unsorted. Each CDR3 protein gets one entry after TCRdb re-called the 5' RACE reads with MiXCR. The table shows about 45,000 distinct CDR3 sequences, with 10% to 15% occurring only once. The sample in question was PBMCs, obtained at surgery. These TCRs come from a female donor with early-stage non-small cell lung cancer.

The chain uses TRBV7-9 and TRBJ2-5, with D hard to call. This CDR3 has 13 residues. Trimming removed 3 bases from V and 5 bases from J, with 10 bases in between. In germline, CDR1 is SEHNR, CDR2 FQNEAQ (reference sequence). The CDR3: CASSLADSETQYF. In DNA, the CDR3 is TGTGCCAGCAGCTTGGCTGATTCCGAGACCCAGTACTTC.

The CDR3 region is CASSYADSSTDTQYF. The CDR3 DNA reads as TGTGCCAGCAGTTACGCTGACAGCAGCACAGATACGCAGTATTTT. The J gene is TRBJ2-3, the V gene TRBV6-6; weak D call: TRBD1 (5 bases). The CDR3 has 15 residues. The V gene's germline CDR1 is MNHNY and CDR2 SVGAGI (reference sequence). The ends were cut back, 2 bases at V and 0 bases at J, with 9 bases in the middle.

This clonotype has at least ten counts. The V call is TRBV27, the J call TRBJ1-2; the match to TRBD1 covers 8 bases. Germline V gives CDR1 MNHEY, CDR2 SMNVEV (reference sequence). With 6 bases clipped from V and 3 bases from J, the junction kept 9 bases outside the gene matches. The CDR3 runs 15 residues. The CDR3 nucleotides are TGTGCCAGCAGACTAACAGGGGGTACTGACTATGGCTACACCTTC. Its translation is CASRLTGGTDYGYTF.